This T cell receptor beta chain was documented in a study of blood T cells in healthy people across ages. The second PCR ran about 6 to 11 cycles with a sample-barcoded 5' primer and J-beta primers. Every individual sample yielded 2.5 million or more paired-end reads (each containing CDR3). From the 5' RACE reads, TCRdb called clonotypes with MiXCR, one entry per CDR3 protein. The data hold about 1.4 million distinct CDR3 sequences, with approximately 59% observed a single time. Germline CDR1 is SEHNR and CDR2 is FQNEAQ (reference sequence). V lost 2 bases, J lost 5 bases, and 8 bases lay in between. The CDR3 contains 13 residues.

Material for sequencing was blood. The sequence was collected from a man younger than 35 in good health. J is TRBJ2-3 and V is TRBV7-9; no reliable D call. The CDR3 nucleotides read TGTGCCAGCAGCTTAAGTGACCGAGATACGCAGTATTTT. Its protein is CASSLSDRDTQYF.